This T cell receptor beta chain came from a study of PD-1 blockade in classical Hodgkin lymphoma. For the study at large: Patients were infused with nivolumab 3 mg/kg every 2 weeks.

Time point in this sample: cycle 4 day 1 (C4D1), after less than 7 weeks of nivolumab. The patients all showed relapse after autologous stem cell transplantation, while their brentuximab vedotin exposure varied. Whole-study results and caveats: After ASCT, patients who started nivolumab under 1 year later were excluded. In CD4+ cells, TCR diversity went up significantly by C4D1, but in CD8+ cells it did not.

The table came from immunoSEQ multiplex PCR; TCRdb's copy has only in-frame clones and leaves some out. The data show about 60,000 clones, about 90% seen once. About this clone itself: No antigen is known for it.

V was clipped by 5 bases and J by 7 bases, with 21 bases between them. Germline V lookup: CDR1 SEHNR, CDR2 FQNEAQ (reference sequence). The CDR3 runs 16 residues. V gene TRBV7-9 combines with J gene TRBJ2-1, with D tentatively TRBD2 (7 bases). Sequences were derived from peripheral blood mononuclear cells (PBMCs), sampled before the fourth cycle of nivolumab. This receptor was identified in a human donor with classical Hodgkin lymphoma. The CDR3: CASSAGASGLRNEQFF. The CDR3 nucleotides read TGTGCCAGCAGCGCGGGGGCTAGCGGCCTCCGGAATGAGCAGTTCTTC.